Listed below are T cell receptor beta chains from one sample, sequenced in a study of blood T cell repertoires in COVID-19. The method was immunoSEQ multiplex PCR; TCRdb's version includes in-frame clones alone and lacks a portion of them. The sample yields some 400,000 clones, approximately 90% seen once. The specimen sequenced was PBMCs or T cells enriched from blood (not recorded which). Receptors were obtained from a woman between 40 and 50 years old who had been exposed to COVID-19. Both conserved end residues are part of each CDR3. D genes are given only for firm matches. Clone size appears in some rows only: once, few, many, or a class for an expanded clone.

cdr3_aa cdr3_nt d_call v_call clone_size j_call
CASRKTGGYGYTF TGCGCCAGCAGGAAGACAGGGGGATATGGCTACACCTTC TRBD1 TRBV5-1 - TRBJ1-2
CAISEFGTGAGETQYF TGTGCCATCAGTGAGTTCGGGACAGGGGCTGGAGAGACCCAGTACTTC TRBD1 TRBV10-3 - TRBJ2-5
CASSQDRDYGYTF TGTGCCAGCAGCCAAGACAGGGACTATGGCTACACCTTC - TRBV3-1/TRBV3-2 - TRBJ1-2
CASSPGHLNTEAFF TGTGCCAGCTCACCAGGACATTTGAACACTGAAGCTTTCTTT - TRBV18 - TRBJ1-1
CAISERVGSLNEQFF TGTGCCATCAGTGAGCGGGTCGGTAGCCTTAATGAGCAGTTCTTC - TRBV10-3 - TRBJ2-1
CASRDMTSHYEQYF TGTGCCAGCAGGGACATGACTTCCCATTACGAGCAGTACTTC - TRBV6-5 - TRBJ2-7
CASSAGQGDSPLHF TGCGCCAGCAGCGCGGGACAGGGAGATTCACCCCTCCACTTT TRBD1 TRBV5-1 - TRBJ1-6
CASSLIRGPEAFF TGTGCCAGCAGTTTAATCAGGGGGCCTGAAGCTTTCTTT TRBD1 TRBV12-3/TRBV12-4 once TRBJ1-1
CASSLVSGTYEQYF TGCGCCAGCAGCTTGGTGTCAGGAACCTACGAGCAGTACTTC - TRBV5-1 - TRBJ2-7
CASSLDRGVNSPLHF TGCGCCAGCAGCTTGGACAGGGGCGTCAATTCACCCCTCCACTTT TRBD1 TRBV5-1 - TRBJ1-6
CARRREGDTEAFF TGTGCCAGGAGGCGGGAAGGGGACACTGAAGCTTTCTTT - TRBV2 - TRBJ1-1
CASSPGLEDPREYF TGTGCCAGCAGCCCCGGACTAGAAGATCCCAGGGAGTACTTC TRBD2 TRBV7-2 - TRBJ2-5
CAWSPTGVGYTF TGTGCCTGGAGTCCGACAGGGGTAGGCTACACCTTC TRBD1 TRBV30 - TRBJ1-2
CASSVEVATTDTQYF TGTGCCAGCAGCGTAGAGGTAGCTACCACAGATACGCAGTATTTT - TRBV9 - TRBJ2-3
CATGRPGALGEKLFF TGTGCCACCGGGAGACCAGGGGCTCTAGGGGAAAAACTGTTTTTT - TRBV15 - TRBJ1-4
CASSYYRGEYGYTF TGTGCCAGCAGTTACTACAGGGGGGAATATGGCTACACCTTC TRBD1 TRBV6-6 - TRBJ1-2
CASSIGRGWYGYTF TGTGCCAGTAGTATAGGGCGGGGTTGGTATGGCTACACCTTC - TRBV19 - TRBJ1-2
CSVGDSGLTSTDTQYF TGCAGCGTTGGAGATTCGGGACTTACAAGCACAGATACGCAGTATTTT - TRBV29-1 - TRBJ2-3
CASSLARGMNTEAFF TGTGCCAGCAGCTTAGCGAGGGGGATGAACACTGAAGCTTTCTTT - TRBV7-9 few TRBJ1-1
CASSLRGQGVGDTEAFF TGTGCCAGCAGCTTGAGAGGACAGGGGGTCGGGGACACTGAAGCTTTCTTT TRBD1 TRBV9 - TRBJ1-1
CASSRDSYEKLFF TGTGCCAGCTCCCGTGACAGTTACGAAAAACTGTTTTTT - TRBV18 - TRBJ1-4
CASSLGLGQGSGYGYTF TGTGCCAGCAGCTTAGGTCTTGGGCAGGGGTCGGGCTATGGCTACACCTTC - TRBV7-8 - TRBJ1-2
CASSLLGEPQHF TGTGCCAGCAGTTTATTAGGGGAGCCCCAGCATTTT - TRBV27 few TRBJ1-5
CASRAGTGRAEAFF TGTGCCAGCAGAGCCGGGACAGGGAGGGCTGAAGCTTTCTTT TRBD1 TRBV7-3 - TRBJ1-1
CASSWAGGLAAGYTF TGTGCCAGCAGTTGGGCAGGGGGCCTAGCAGCGGGCTACACCTTC TRBD1 TRBV6-5 - TRBJ1-2
CAISDRAPDRGYTF TGTGCCATCAGTGACAGGGCTCCTGATCGTGGCTACACCTTC - TRBV10-3 - TRBJ1-2